A selection of T cell receptor beta chains follows, all from one sample in a study of cytomegalovirus exposure and HLA in healthy donors. Generated by immunoSEQ multiplex PCR, the TCRdb table keeps only in-frame clones and is missing some. The sample shows 150,000 to 200,000 clones, 85% to 90% of them seen only once. The sequenced material came from PBMCs. These receptors all come from a woman in her thirties in good health and CMV-seronegative. The CDR3 runs from the conserved cysteine through the conserved F or W. A D gene is named only where the DNA matches it firmly. Clone size, where shown, is once, few, many, or a class for clones that have expanded.

d_gene: TRBD1
v_gene: TRBV5-1
j_gene: TRBJ2-1
abundance: .
CDR3nt: TGCGCCAGCAGGACAGGGGGCAATGAGCAGTTCTTC
CDR3aa: CASRTGGNEQFF

d_gene: .
v_gene: TRBV5-4
j_gene: TRBJ2-7
abundance: .
CDR3nt: TGTGCCAGCAGCGCCAACTCCTACGAGCAGTACTTC
CDR3aa: CASSANSYEQYF

d_gene: .
v_gene: TRBV2
j_gene: TRBJ1-2
abundance: .
CDR3nt: TGTGCCAGCAGTGAACCTGATAACTATGGCTACACCTTC
CDR3aa: CASSEPDNYGYTF

d_gene: .
v_gene: TRBV10-3
j_gene: TRBJ2-7
abundance: .
CDR3nt: TGTGCCATCGGGACTGATAAGGGGTACGAGCAGTACTTC
CDR3aa: CAIGTDKGYEQYF

d_gene: .
v_gene: TRBV10-3
j_gene: TRBJ1-2
abundance: few
CDR3nt: TGTGCCATCTTACAGAACTATGGCTACACCTTC
CDR3aa: CAILQNYGYTF

d_gene: .
v_gene: TRBV7-2
j_gene: TRBJ2-3
abundance: .
CDR3nt: TGTGCCAGCAGCCAAGGGTTTGAACGGGATACGCAGTATTTT
CDR3aa: CASSQGFERDTQYF

d_gene: .
v_gene: TRBV6-5
j_gene: TRBJ2-1
abundance: .
CDR3nt: TGTGCCAGCGGGAGGCACAATGAGCAGTTCTTC
CDR3aa: CASGRHNEQFF

d_gene: .
v_gene: TRBV7-7
j_gene: TRBJ2-7
abundance: .
CDR3nt: TGTGCTAGCAGCTTAGGTGGGGGGCCCACCTACGAGCAGTACTTC
CDR3aa: CASSLGGGPTYEQYF

d_gene: .
v_gene: TRBV28
j_gene: TRBJ1-1
abundance: .
CDR3nt: TGTGCCAGCTTTGGGGTGATGGAGATGAACACTGAAGCTTTCTTT
CDR3aa: CASFGVMEMNTEAFF

d_gene: .
v_gene: TRBV9
j_gene: TRBJ1-2
abundance: .
CDR3nt: TGTGCCAGCAGTCTGACACCCCGGGATAACTATGGCTACACCTTC
CDR3aa: CASSLTPRDNYGYTF

d_gene: .
v_gene: TRBV5-6
j_gene: TRBJ2-7
abundance: once
CDR3nt: TGTGCCAGCAGTCCCGGGACTTTATACGAGCAGTACTTC
CDR3aa: CASSPGTLYEQYF

d_gene: .
v_gene: TRBV29-1
j_gene: TRBJ2-5
abundance: .
CDR3nt: TGCAGCGTGCTGCCAACAGCGGAGACCCAGTACTTC
CDR3aa: CSVLPTAETQYF

d_gene: .
v_gene: TRBV9
j_gene: TRBJ2-5
abundance: .
CDR3nt: TGTGCCAGCAGCGCAACACTCTTGAATCAAGAGACCCAGTACTTC
CDR3aa: CASSATLLNQETQYF

d_gene: TRBD1
v_gene: TRBV5-1
j_gene: TRBJ2-1
abundance: medium-sized
CDR3nt: TGCGCCAGCTCCAGGACAGGGGTGGTCAATGAGCAGTTCTTC
CDR3aa: CASSRTGVVNEQFF

d_gene: TRBD1
v_gene: TRBV19
j_gene: TRBJ2-2
abundance: once
CDR3nt: TGTGCCAGCAGGACAGGGGGGTACACCGGGGAGCTGTTTTTT
CDR3aa: CASRTGGYTGELFF

d_gene: .
v_gene: TRBV7-3
j_gene: TRBJ2-5
abundance: .
CDR3nt: TGTGCCAGCAGCTTCGGGGGACAAGAGACCCAGTACTTC
CDR3aa: CASSFGGQETQYF

d_gene: .
v_gene: TRBV9
j_gene: TRBJ1-1
abundance: .
CDR3nt: TGTGCCAGCAGCCTTAATACTGGGGCCACTGAAGCTTTCTTT
CDR3aa: CASSLNTGATEAFF

d_gene: .
v_gene: TRBV18
j_gene: TRBJ2-5
abundance: .
CDR3nt: TGTGCCAGCTCACAAAAGACGTTCCAAGAGACCCAGTACTTC
CDR3aa: CASSQKTFQETQYF

d_gene: TRBD1
v_gene: TRBV10-3
j_gene: TRBJ1-4
abundance: .
CDR3nt: TGTGCCATCAAGGGACAGGGAAATGAAAAACTGTTTTTT
CDR3aa: CAIKGQGNEKLFF

d_gene: .
v_gene: TRBV25-1
j_gene: TRBJ1-1
abundance: .
CDR3nt: TGTGCCAGCAGTCGTCTGGGTTACACTGAAGCTTTCTTT
CDR3aa: CASSRLGYTEAFF

d_gene: .
v_gene: TRBV27
j_gene: TRBJ1-2
abundance: .
CDR3nt: TGTGCCAGCAGTTTTCGGGGGCCGGGGGGCTACACCTTC
CDR3aa: CASSFRGPGGYTF

d_gene: .
v_gene: TRBV2
j_gene: TRBJ1-4
abundance: .
CDR3nt: TGTGCCAGCAGGGTGGACAGAAAACTGTTTTTT
CDR3aa: CASRVDRKLFF

d_gene: TRBD1
v_gene: TRBV5-1
j_gene: TRBJ2-3
abundance: .
CDR3nt: TGCGCCAGCAGTGGGACAGAGACTAGCACAGATACGCAGTATTTT
CDR3aa: CASSGTETSTDTQYF

d_gene: .
v_gene: TRBV19
j_gene: TRBJ1-5
abundance: .
CDR3nt: TGTGCCAGTAGTACAACGGGGAATCAGCCCCAGCATTTT
CDR3aa: CASSTTGNQPQHF

d_gene: .
v_gene: TRBV15
j_gene: TRBJ2-7
abundance: .
CDR3nt: TGTGCCACCAGCAGAGAACTGGCGTACGAGCAGTACTTC
CDR3aa: CATSRELAYEQYF

d_gene: .
v_gene: TRBV7-9
j_gene: TRBJ1-5
abundance: .
CDR3nt: TGTGCCAGCAGCTCAACAGGAGGTAGTCAGCCCCAGCATTTT
CDR3aa: CASSSTGGSQPQHF

d_gene: TRBD1
v_gene: TRBV10-3
j_gene: TRBJ2-3
abundance: .
CDR3nt: TGTGCCATCACTAAGGGACAGGGAAGCGGGGATACGCAGTATTTT
CDR3aa: CAITKGQGSGDTQYF

d_gene: TRBD1
v_gene: TRBV19
j_gene: TRBJ1-5
abundance: .
CDR3nt: TGTGCCAGTAGTTCGACAGGGGGCACGGGGCCCCAGCATTTT
CDR3aa: CASSSTGGTGPQHF

d_gene: TRBD1
v_gene: TRBV7-9
j_gene: TRBJ2-2
abundance: .
CDR3nt: TGTGCCAGCAGCCGAAAGGGGACAGGGTGGTACACCGGGGAGCTGTTTTTT
CDR3aa: CASSRKGTGWYTGELFF

d_gene: TRBD1
v_gene: TRBV7-9
j_gene: TRBJ2-3
abundance: .
CDR3nt: TGTGCCAGCAGCCCCCCTAAGGGGGCCAGAGGGGCAGATACGCAGTATTTT
CDR3aa: CASSPPKGARGADTQYF

d_gene: .
v_gene: TRBV29-1
j_gene: TRBJ2-7
abundance: .
CDR3nt: TGCAGCGTTATCTTGGGGACCAGCTCCTACGAGCAGTACTTC
CDR3aa: CSVILGTSSYEQYF

d_gene: .
v_gene: TRBV5-4
j_gene: TRBJ2-1
abundance: .
CDR3nt: TGTGCCAGCAGCTCCTCTGGCCGGAACTACAATGAGCAGTTCTTC
CDR3aa: CASSSSGRNYNEQFF

d_gene: .
v_gene: TRBV2
j_gene: TRBJ1-4
abundance: .
CDR3nt: TGTGCCAGCAGTGAATGGACGCAAAATGAAAAACTGTTTTTT
CDR3aa: CASSEWTQNEKLFF

d_gene: TRBD1
v_gene: TRBV6-1
j_gene: TRBJ1-3
abundance: .
CDR3nt: TGTGCCAGCAGTGCGGACAGGGACCTCTCTGGAAACACCATATATTTT
CDR3aa: CASSADRDLSGNTIYF

d_gene: TRBD2
v_gene: TRBV25-1
j_gene: TRBJ2-5
abundance: .
CDR3nt: TGTGCCAGCAGTGGGTCTGGTCGGGGGGGGCCGCAGACCCAGTACTTC
CDR3aa: CASSGSGRGGPQTQYF

d_gene: TRBD1
v_gene: TRBV5-5
j_gene: TRBJ2-7
abundance: .
CDR3nt: TGTGCCAGCAGCTCGGGACAGGGGGCGCGCGAGCAGTACTTC
CDR3aa: CASSSGQGAREQYF

d_gene: .
v_gene: TRBV4-3
j_gene: TRBJ1-2
abundance: .
CDR3nt: TGCGCCAGCAGCCAAGAGGGTGAAGGAACTAACTATGGCTACACCTTC
CDR3aa: CASSQEGEGTNYGYTF

d_gene: .
v_gene: TRBV2
j_gene: TRBJ2-3
abundance: .
CDR3nt: TGTGCCAGCAGTGACGGTGTAGTCACAGATACGCAGTATTTT
CDR3aa: CASSDGVVTDTQYF

d_gene: TRBD1
v_gene: TRBV5-6
j_gene: TRBJ1-2
abundance: .
CDR3nt: TGTGCCAGCAGCTCGGGACAGCTCGGCTACACCTTC
CDR3aa: CASSSGQLGYTF

d_gene: .
v_gene: TRBV18
j_gene: TRBJ2-6
abundance: .
CDR3nt: TGTGCCAGCTCACCGATGAGGGCCAGTGACTTTGGGGCCAACGTCCTGACTTTC
CDR3aa: CASSPMRASDFGANVLTF

d_gene: TRBD1
v_gene: TRBV27
j_gene: TRBJ1-3
abundance: .
CDR3nt: TGTGCCAGCAGTCCGAACAGGGGAGGAAACACCATATATTTT
CDR3aa: CASSPNRGGNTIYF

d_gene: TRBD2
v_gene: TRBV7-3
j_gene: TRBJ2-1
abundance: once
CDR3nt: TGTGCCAGCAGCTCTGGACTAGCGGGACATGAGCAGTTCTTC
CDR3aa: CASSSGLAGHEQFF